The 7 T cell receptor beta chains reported below all come from one sample, sequenced in a study of shared clonotypes between healthy human individuals. Profiled with immunoSEQ multiplex PCR; TCRdb holds only in-frame clones, not every one. The profile covers some 1.1 million clones, with approximately 77% appearing a single time and 0.89% taken by the ten largest. The specimen was memory CD4+ T cells from PBMCs. The subset denotes: CD45RA-negative fraction. These receptors were taken from a man aged 18 to 29 in good health. Some clones in this sample may be carry-over from other donors' samples.

V and J are TRBV7-3 and TRBJ2-4; the D gene is possibly TRBD1 (5 bases). Germline CDR1 SGHTA, CDR2 FQGTGA. CDR3 length: 13 residues. V lost 9 bases, J lost 1 base, and 10 bases lay in between. For the CDR3, the DNA is TGTGCCAGTCAGGGCTTGGCCAAAAACATTCAGTACTTC. Translating gives CASQGLAKNIQYF.

The rearrangement joins TRBV10-3 to TRBJ2-1, with D perhaps TRBD1 (6 bases). The CDR3 length is 11 residues. CDR1 is ENHRY, CDR2 SYGVKD, per germline. The germline V and J ends were trimmed by 6 bases and 8 bases, with 8 bases remaining between them. The CDR3 nucleotides are TGTGCCATCAGGGGGACATATGAGCAGTTCTTC. Translating it yields CAIRGTYEQFF.

This chain's CDR3 is CASSQDSVRGYEQYF. CDR3 DNA sequence: TGCGCCAGCAGCCAAGATAGTGTCAGGGGGTACGAGCAGTACTTC. V usage is TRBV4-3 and J usage is TRBJ2-7; 7 bases are a match to TRBD1. The CDR3 totals 15 residues. V was pared by 0 bases and J by 4 bases, with 6 bases of the junction left unmatched. CDR1 and CDR2 from the germline V gene are LGHNA and YSLEER.

This clone was seen a handful of times. Other DNA sequences in this sample translate to the same CDR3. The genes are TRBV19 and TRBJ2-7; a possible D gene is TRBD1 (5 bases). The CDR3 totals 13 residues. The V gene lost 5 bases and the J gene lost 2 bases, with 10 bases spanning the gap. Looked up from germline, CDR1 is LNHDA and CDR2 is SQIVND (reference sequence). The CDR3 DNA follows: TGTGCCAGTAGTGCCAGGGCCCCCTACGAGCAGTACTTC. It codes for CASSARAPYEQYF.

The rearrangement links TRBV27 to TRBJ2-7, with 8 bases lining up with TRBD1. V was clipped by 6 bases and J by 6 bases; unmatched bases: 13. The CDR3 totals 15 residues. CDR1 is MNHEY, CDR2 SMNVEV, per germline (reference sequence). CDR3 bases: TGTGCCAGCAGGCCGCTCCAGGGGGCTCTCCTCGAGCAGTACTTC. It translates to CASRPLQGALLEQYF.

This clone turned up a few times. This chain uses TRBV19 with TRBJ2-2, with 9 nucleotides matching TRBD1. The CDR3 length is 15 residues. Losses at the gene ends were 5 bases for V and 2 bases for J; bases not matched to a gene: 3. Per germline, CDR1 LNHDA and CDR2 SQIVND (reference sequence). The CDR3 reads CASSGQGRNTGELFF. CDR3 sequence (DNA): TGTGCCAGTAGTGGACAGGGGCGTAACACCGGGGAGCTGTTTTTT.

The chain uses TRBV7-6 and TRBJ2-3; 12 bases fit TRBD2. Germline V gene lookup returns CDR1 SGHVS and CDR2 FNYEAQ. CDR3 size: 15 residues. V was pared by 5 bases and J by 4 bases, with 4 bases of the junction left unmatched. The CDR3: CASSGTSGRADTQYF. CDR3 DNA: TGTGCCAGCAGCGGGACTAGCGGGCGGGCAGATACGCAGTATTTT.